The 21 T cell receptor beta chains below all came from one sample that was sequenced in a study of low-dose radiotherapy and immunotherapy resistance in tumors (dated by TCRdb to between 2022 and 2023). The label giving this sample's time point can be read as: after trial treatment. The treatment or condition label, as the study defines it: LDRT plus nivolumab, ipilimumab, low-dose cyclophosphamide and aspirin (RACIN trial). TCRdb records Illumina HiSeq 2500 as the sequencer. First-strand cDNA was synthesized with Superscript III and a set of TRAV- and TRBV-specific primers, covering both TCRalpha and TCRbeta chains. TCRs were amplified for about 20 PCR cycles with Phusion, using a constant-region primer paired with the adapter attached to the V primers. Using fastp at Q25 and MiXCR, TCRdb reprocessed the public reads and kept productive beta chains. One record per CDR3 amino acid sequence lists the most common genes and DNA. In all, the sample holds tens of thousands of distinct CDR3 sequences, and about 20% of those were seen once. Jointly, the top ten make up 9.5% to 15% of the sample.

Material: PBMCs, obtained after low-dose radiotherapy plus immunotherapy. The receptors were sampled from a female donor with ovarian cancer.

Comment on this clonotype: This may come from a read error, since a much larger clone is one base off. This is likely a read error, given that the CDR3 carries no conserved phenylalanine or tryptophan at its end. The V call is TRBV27, the J call TRBJ2-7; D is unclear. This CDR3 is built from 13 residues. V lost 5 bases to trimming and J lost 3 bases, with 11 bases between them. CDR1 and CDR2 from the germline V gene are MNHEY and SMNVEV (reference sequence). CDR3 in DNA: TGTGCCAGCAGTCCGCGGACCCTCTACGAGCAGTACTAC. Translation gives CASSPRTLYEQYY.

Concerning this clonotype itself: A single base separates this from a much larger clone, so it may be a read error. V usage is TRBV20-1 and J usage is TRBJ2-5; D not resolved. This CDR3 has 13 amino acids. Trimming took off 6 bases at V and 5 bases at J, with 16 bases between the two ends. Per germline, CDR1 DFQATT and CDR2 SNEGSKA (reference sequence). CDR3 region: CSALTSTSETQYF. For the CDR3, the DNA is TGCAGTGCCCTGACTTCCACGAGTGAGACCCAGTACTTC.

The chain is built from TRBV5-1 and TRBJ2-7, with D perhaps matching TRBD1 or TRBD2 (6 bases each). CDR3 size: 14 residues. Germline loops: CDR1 SGHRS, CDR2 YFSETQ. The V and J ends lost 0 bases and 1 base respectively, with 8 bases between them. CDR3 nucleotides: TGCGCCAGCAGCTTGGAGGGGGGTTCCTACGAGCAGTACTTC. This gives the protein CASSLEGGSYEQYF.

This clonotype has at least ten counts. The chain links TRBV11-1 to TRBJ2-1; TRBD1 aligns across 9 bases. Germline values: CDR1 SGHAT, CDR2 FQDESV (reference sequence). The V and J ends lost 3 bases and 8 bases, in that order; junction bases with no gene match: 8. This CDR3 has 15 amino acids. CDR3 protein: CASSFPGQGGYEQFF. CDR3 nucleotide sequence: TGTGCCAGCAGCTTTCCGGGACAGGGCGGGTATGAGCAGTTCTTC.

This clonotype was seen ten or more times. The chain uses TRBV5-1 and TRBJ2-1; 9 bases match TRBD2. This CDR3 has 16 residues. The germline gives CDR1 SGHRS, CDR2 YFSETQ. V shed 4 bases and J 5 bases; nucleotides not matched to a gene: 10. The CDR3 region has the DNA TGCGCCAGCAGCCTCGACGGGCGGGGGGGAAACAATGAGCAGTTCTTC. Translated, it gives CASSLDGRGGNNEQFF.

This clonotype was seen a handful of times. V and J are TRBV19 and TRBJ1-1; 7 nucleotides match TRBD1. The CDR3 is 15 residues long. Unmatched junction bases numbered 6, after V lost 1 base and J lost 4 bases. Germline CDR1 reads LNHDA; CDR2 reads SQIVND (reference sequence). The CDR3, as DNA: TGTGCCAGTAGTATAGCTGGGACAGTTTCCACTGAAGCTTTCTTT. Its protein product is CASSIAGTVSTEAFF.

This clonotype was counted many times. This chain connects TRBV29-1 to TRBJ2-1; TRBD1 agrees at 9 bases. The CDR3 sequence is 13 residues long. Germline CDR1 SQVTM, CDR2 ANQGSEA. V dropped 6 bases and J dropped 7; count of bases not matched to a gene: 7. The CDR3 region has the DNA TGCAGCGTCCGGGACAGGGTAGGGAATGAGCAGTTCTTC. Protein sequence: CSVRDRVGNEQFF.

This clonotype was detected many times. V gene TRBV28 combines with J gene TRBJ2-2; 8 positions agree with TRBD2. CDR1 is MDHEN and CDR2 is SYDVKM in the germline V gene. This CDR3 region has 17 residues. The V gene end was trimmed by 2 bases and the J gene end by 3 bases; junction bases not matched to a gene: 8. CDR3 amino acids: CASSLRPQRGYTGELFF. The CDR3 DNA reads TGTGCCAGCAGTTTAAGGCCCCAGCGGGGGTACACCGGGGAGCTGTTTTTT. The full variable domain, rest sourced from reference TRBV28 and TRBJ2-2, is DVKVTQSSRYLVKRTGEKVFLECVQDMDHENMFWYRQDPGLGLRLIYFSYDVKMKEKGDIPEGYSVSREKKERFSLILESASTNQTSMYLCASSLRPQRGYTGELFFGEGSRLTVL.

This clonotype occurred many times. The chain is built from TRBV12-3 or TRBV12-4 and TRBJ2-7, with 8 bases identical to TRBD1. The CDR3 contains 14 residues. J gave up 4 bases and V 4 bases, and 6 bases lay outside the gene matches. The CDR3 is CASSSQGVQYEQYF. In DNA form, the CDR3 reads TGTGCCAGCAGTTCACAGGGGGTTCAGTACGAGCAGTACTTC.

Ten or more counts support this clonotype. This rearrangement joins TRBV5-1 to TRBJ2-2; D is undetermined. V was cut by 0 bases and J by 1 base, with 4 bases left in between. Germline V gene sequence: CDR1 SGHRS, CDR2 YFSETQ. CDR3 length: 14 residues. This chain's CDR3 is CASSLVVNTGELFF. The CDR3 DNA reads TGCGCCAGCAGCTTGGTAGTGAACACCGGGGAGCTGTTTTTT.

This clonotype appeared many times. This chain uses TRBV4-1 with TRBJ1-3; D is perhaps TRBD1 (5 bases). The ends were cut back, 0 bases at V and 3 bases at J, with 9 bases in the middle. Germline values: CDR1 MGHRA, CDR2 YSYEKL. The CDR3 sequence is 15 residues long. Written as DNA, the CDR3 is TGCGCCAGCAGCCAAGATCTAGGGGATGGAAACACCATATATTTT. Protein sequence: CASSQDLGDGNTIYF.

This clonotype appeared many times. The chain carries TRBV5-1 and TRBJ2-3; either TRBD1 or TRBD2 may fit D (5 bases each). Germline V lookup: CDR1 SGHRS, CDR2 YFSETQ. Trimming took off 7 bases at V and 0 bases at J, with 15 bases between the two ends. The CDR3 totals 15 residues. The chain's CDR3 is CASGRDGVSTDTQYF. The CDR3 DNA reads as TGCGCCAGCGGCCGGGACGGAGTCAGCACAGATACGCAGTATTTT.

Ten or more counts support this clonotype. This chain uses TRBV11-3 with TRBJ2-1; 12 positions agree with TRBD1. The trim removed 6 bases at V and 8 bases at J, leaving 5 bases unmatched. CDR3 length: 14 residues. The germline CDR1 and CDR2 sequences are SGHNT and YENEEA. The CDR3 loop is CASSPGQGAYEQFF. The DNA for the CDR3 is TGTGCCAGCAGTCCGGGACAGGGGGCCTATGAGCAGTTCTTC.

This clonotype was counted many times. V gene TRBV11-3 combines with J gene TRBJ2-1, with TRBD2 identical over 14 bases. CDR1 SGHNT and CDR2 YENEEA come from the germline V gene. V lost 4 bases, J lost 0 bases, and 8 bases stayed unmatched. The CDR3 is 19 amino acids. This CDR3 reads CASSSGKGTSGSSYNEQFF. CDR3 in DNA: TGTGCCAGCAGCTCCGGAAAGGGGACTAGCGGGAGCTCCTACAATGAGCAGTTCTTC.

V gene TRBV29-1 combines with J gene TRBJ2-5; TRBD2 matches 11 bases. The V gene's germline CDR1 is SQVTM and CDR2 ANQGSEA. This CDR3 region has 15 residues. The V and J ends lost 7 bases and 4 bases, in that order; junction bases with no gene match: 11. The CDR3 region is CSALTPGLAAETQYF. The CDR3 nucleotides read TGCAGCGCTCTGACACCGGGACTAGCGGCAGAGACCCAGTACTTC.

A remark on this clonotype: A far larger clone is off by one base, so a read error is likely. The CDR3 bases are TGTACCAGCAGCCTCGACCGGAGGGCCAACGTCCTGACTTTC. Its translation is CTSSLDRRANVLTF. The chain joins TRBV6-8 to TRBJ2-6; D call uncertain. The CDR3 covers 14 residues. Germline V gives CDR1 MNHGY, CDR2 SAAAGT.

This clonotype was seen repeatedly, ten times or more. The chain links TRBV19 to TRBJ2-3; D possibly corresponds to TRBD1 (5 bases). Germline lookup yields CDR1 LNHDA and CDR2 SQIVND (reference sequence). The CDR3 loop spans 17 amino acids. Trimming took 0 bases from V and 0 from J, leaving 13 bases between them. Written as DNA, the CDR3 is TGTGCCAGTAGTATAGATCGGCGACAGCCCAGCACAGATACGCAGTATTTT. Protein product: CASSIDRRQPSTDTQYF.

Worth noting for this clonotype: The likely explanation is a read error, given a far larger clone one base away. In DNA form, the CDR3 reads TGTGCCAGCGGTGATCGCTGGGAAAACACCGGGGAGCTGTTTTTT. Its translation is CASGDRWENTGELFF. The genes are TRBV2 and TRBJ2-2; no clear D gene. This CDR3 has 15 amino acids. Germline V gives CDR1 SNHLY, CDR2 FYNNEI.

V gene TRBV6-2 or TRBV6-3 combines with J gene TRBJ2-3; 9 bases agree with TRBD1. CDR3 size: 14 residues. Germline-derived CDR1 and CDR2 are MNHEY and SVGEGT. With 5 bases clipped from V and 5 bases from J, the junction kept 5 bases outside the gene matches. Here the CDR3 reads CASSITGGRDTQYF. CDR3 DNA: TGTGCCAGCAGTATTACAGGGGGCAGAGATACGCAGTATTTT.

In this sample, this clonotype turned up many times. The genes are TRBV5-1 and TRBJ2-5, with D possibly being TRBD1 or TRBD2 (5 bases each). V was trimmed by 4 bases and J by 3 bases, leaving 13 bases between them. The CDR3 runs to 14 residues. CDR1 and CDR2 (germline): SGHRS, YFSETQ. CDR3 nucleotides: TGCGCCAGCAGCATACCCCTGGGGGAAGAGACCCAGTACTTC. Its protein product is CASSIPLGEETQYF.

The chain is built from TRBV5-2 and TRBJ1-2; TRBD1 reflects the table's D call only, with no check against the DNA. TRBV5-2 is a pseudogene. The CDR3 spans 16 residues. The CDR3 DNA is TGTGCCAGCAGCCTCGGGGGGGGGGCTGCTAGCTATGGCTACACCTTC. Encoded protein: CASSLGGGAASYGYTF.